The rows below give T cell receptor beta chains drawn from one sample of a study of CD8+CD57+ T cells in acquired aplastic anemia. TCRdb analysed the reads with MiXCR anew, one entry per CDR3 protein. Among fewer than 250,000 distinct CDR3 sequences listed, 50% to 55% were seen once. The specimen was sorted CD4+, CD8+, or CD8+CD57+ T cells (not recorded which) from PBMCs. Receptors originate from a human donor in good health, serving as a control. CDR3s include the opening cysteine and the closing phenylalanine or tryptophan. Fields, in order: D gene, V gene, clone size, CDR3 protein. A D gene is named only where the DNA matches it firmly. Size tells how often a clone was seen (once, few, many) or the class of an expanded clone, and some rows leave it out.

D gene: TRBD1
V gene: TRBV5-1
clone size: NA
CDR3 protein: CASGDRGQIGYTF

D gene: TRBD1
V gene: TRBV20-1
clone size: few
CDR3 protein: CSAPRDRIDSPLHF

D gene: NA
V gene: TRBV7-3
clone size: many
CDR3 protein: CASSATGPSAEAFF

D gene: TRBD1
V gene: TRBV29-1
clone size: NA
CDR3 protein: CSAWDRLNEQFF

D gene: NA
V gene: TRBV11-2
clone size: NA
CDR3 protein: CASNPRTDVSDTQYF

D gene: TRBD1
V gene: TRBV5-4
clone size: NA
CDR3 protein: CASSLAGGQAQYF

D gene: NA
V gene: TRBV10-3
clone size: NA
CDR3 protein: CATGGETVTFF

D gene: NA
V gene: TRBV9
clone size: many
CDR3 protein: CASSASGTSYNSPLHF

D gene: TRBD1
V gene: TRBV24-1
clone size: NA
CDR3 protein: CATSVQGAYGYTF

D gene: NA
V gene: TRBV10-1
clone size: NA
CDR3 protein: CASSESGFADTQYF

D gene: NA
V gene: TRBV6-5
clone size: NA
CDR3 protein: CASSPRDGGTEKLFF

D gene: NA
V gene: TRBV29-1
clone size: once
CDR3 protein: CSVAGMSYEQYF

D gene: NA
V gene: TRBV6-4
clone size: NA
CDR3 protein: CASSEGGLNTGELFF

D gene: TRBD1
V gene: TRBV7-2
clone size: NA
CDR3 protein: CASSSGTGNYGYTF

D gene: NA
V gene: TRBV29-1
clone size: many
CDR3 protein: CSVSRSTNEKLFF

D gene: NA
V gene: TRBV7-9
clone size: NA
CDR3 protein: CASSFTPTGYTF

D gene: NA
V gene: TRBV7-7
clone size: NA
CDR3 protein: CASSFDLAGELFF

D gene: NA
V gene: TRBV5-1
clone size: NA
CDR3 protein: CASSSTGMWYF

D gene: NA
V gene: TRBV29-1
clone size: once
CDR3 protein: CSVEQGTEAFF

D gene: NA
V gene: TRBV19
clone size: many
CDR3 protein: CASIGYRNGYTF

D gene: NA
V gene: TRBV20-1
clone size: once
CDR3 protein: CSAGRDLGYTEAFF

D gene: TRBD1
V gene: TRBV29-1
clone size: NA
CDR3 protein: CSVSRGPTTGAFF

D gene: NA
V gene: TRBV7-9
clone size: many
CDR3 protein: CASSFSWGEQYF

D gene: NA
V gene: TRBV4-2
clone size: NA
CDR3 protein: CASSQELAGAGLGNTEAFF

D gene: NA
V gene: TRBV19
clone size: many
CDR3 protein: CASRPTGQSQPQHF

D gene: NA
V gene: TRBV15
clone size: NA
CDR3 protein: CATSRGREVDNEQFF

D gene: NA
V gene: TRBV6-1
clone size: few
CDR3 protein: CASRGRGPTEAFF

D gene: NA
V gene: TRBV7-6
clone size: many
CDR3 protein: CASSPDGHSNQPQHF